This passage covers 10 T cell receptor beta chains from one sample sequenced in a study of shared clonotypes between healthy human individuals. The repertoire was sequenced with immunoSEQ multiplex PCR; TCRdb's copy has only in-frame clones and lacks some. Seen here are 2.3 million or so clones, over 90% observed once, and the top ten hold 0.39%. The sample comprised naive CD4+ T cells from PBMCs. Noted subset: CD45RA+ positively selected. These receptors all stem from a man aged 18 to 29 in good health. Some clones in this sample may be carry-over from other donors' samples.

Remarks on this clone: Other DNA sequences in this sample translate to the same CDR3. The chain employs TRBV28 and TRBJ2-6, with 7 bases matching TRBD1. The CDR3 is 15 amino acids. The germline V gene encodes CDR1 MDHEN and CDR2 SYDVKM. V shed 5 bases, J shed 1 base, and the junction held 2 bases outside the gene matches. The CDR3 DNA reads as TGTGCCAGCAGTCGACAGGGTTCTGGGGCCAACGTCCTGACTTTC. Translated, it gives CASSRQGSGANVLTF.

This chain joins TRBV6-4 and TRBJ2-1; D could derive from TRBD1 or TRBD2 (5 bases each). Per germline, CDR1 MRHNA and CDR2 SNTAGT. CDR3 size: 15 residues. Trimming shortened V by 0 bases and J by 9 bases, and 15 bases separated the two germline ends. As DNA, the CDR3 is TGTGCCAGCAGTGACTCTGAGAGGGGAACGAGTGAGCAGTTCTTC. Residues: CASSDSERGTSEQFF.

The chain employs TRBV30 and TRBJ2-2; 8 bases match TRBD1. The J segment lost 3 bases and the V segment lost 7 bases, leaving 13 bases of the junction unmatched. The CDR3 spans 16 residues. Germline lookup yields CDR1 GTSNPN and CDR2 SVGIG (reference sequence). CDR3 loop: CASQPPSGGYTGELFF. The DNA of the CDR3 is TGTGCCTCCCAGCCACCTTCAGGGGGCTACACCGGGGAGCTGTTTTTT.

CDR3 in DNA: TGCGCCAGCAGCCCAGGCGGACAGGCTAACTATGGCTACACCTTC. The encoded protein is CASSPGGQANYGYTF. V gene TRBV5-1 combines with J gene TRBJ1-2; 7 positions match TRBD1. Germline V gene sequence: CDR1 SGHRS, CDR2 YFSETQ. V was pared by 4 bases and J by 0 bases, with 6 bases of the junction left unmatched. The CDR3 is 15 residues long. Together with reference TRBV5-1 and TRBJ1-2, the CDR3 gives the full variable domain: KAGVTQTPRYLIKTRGQQVTLSCSPISGHRSVSWYQQTPGQGLQFLFEYFSETQRNKGNFPGRFSGRQFSNSRSEMNVSTLELGDSALYLCASSPGGQANYGYTFGSGTRLTVV.

CDR3 DNA sequence: TGCAGTGCGAGGGGCGCGGACACCATATATTTT. The encoded protein is CSARGADTIYF. The chain uses TRBV20-1 and TRBJ1-3; the D gene is possibly TRBD1 (5 bases). CDR1 DFQATT and CDR2 SNEGSKA come from the germline V gene (reference sequence). Trimming removed 6 bases at V and 8 bases at J, with 11 bases between. The CDR3 runs to 11 residues.

The rearrangement uses TRBV27 and TRBJ1-1; 7 bases match TRBD1. Germline V CDR1 and CDR2: MNHEY, SMNVEV (reference sequence). Trimming took 5 bases from V and 2 from J; bases not matched to a gene: 14. The CDR3 is 17 residues long. The CDR3 nucleotides are TGTGCCAGCAGTCCCCGACAGGGTTATGTCTCCAACACTGAAGCTTTCTTT. This encodes CASSPRQGYVSNTEAFF.

The chain employs TRBV7-3 and TRBJ2-5; perhaps TRBD2 as D (6 bases). Germline CDR1 reads SGHTA; CDR2 reads FQGTGA. V gave up 5 bases and J gave up 3 bases, with 13 bases separating them. The CDR3 is 14 amino acids. CDR3 coding DNA: TGTGCCAGCAGCAGAGGGGCTAGCGAAGAGACCCAGTACTTC. Its protein product is CASSRGASEETQYF.

The chain links TRBV6-1 to TRBJ2-1; TRBD2 matches 12 bases. V lost 4 bases, J lost 6 bases, and 7 bases stayed unmatched. The germline V gene has CDR1 MNHNS and CDR2 SASEGT. This CDR3 comprises 16 residues. The CDR3, as DNA: TGTGCCAGCAGTGCCCGACTAGCGGGAGACCTCAATGAGCAGTTCTTC. This gives the protein CASSARLAGDLNEQFF.

V is TRBV7-9 and J is TRBJ1-1; D gene unclear. Germline V gene data show CDR1 as SEHNR and CDR2 as FQNEAQ (reference sequence). The CDR3 spans 12 residues. V was shortened by 5 bases and J by 3 bases, with 7 bases between the two germline ends. The CDR3 DNA reads as TGTGCCAGCAGCCTCGTGCACACTGAAGCTTTCTTT. Protein product: CASSLVHTEAFF.

This clone was counted once. V usage is TRBV2 and J usage is TRBJ2-1; D might be TRBD2 (6 bases). The CDR3 loop spans 12 amino acids. The germline gives CDR1 SNHLY, CDR2 FYNNEI. Between the trimmed V and J ends, which lost 5 bases and 8 bases, there was a span of 10 bases. The CDR3 region has the DNA TGTGCCAGCAGTTGGGACTCGGATGAGCAGTTCTTC. It is translated as CASSWDSDEQFF.